These 2 T cell receptor beta chains were all obtained from the same sample, sequenced in a study of blood T cell repertoires in COVID-19 (TCRdb year 2020). Libraries were made using the immunoSEQ multiplex PCR assay. This immuneACCESS table, as held by TCRdb, lists in-frame sequences with V and J called but not all clones. Of the missing ones, under half trace to an unresolved V gene in checked studies; the others have no known cause. The sample includes 310,000 or so clones, with roughly 90% observed a single time. The top ten constitute about 2.2% of the sample. Sequencing used peripheral blood. The source of these receptors is a woman between 50 and 59 years old who had recovered from COVID-19.

V and J are TRBV2 and TRBJ1-2, with 9 nucleotides matching TRBD1. Germline loops: CDR1 SNHLY, CDR2 FYNNEI. CDR3 size: 15 residues. J gave up 5 bases and V 8 bases, and 12 bases lay outside the gene matches. The DNA of the CDR3 is TGTGCCAGCCCCAAACGGGACAGGGAAGAGTATGGCTACACCTTC. It codes for CASPKRDREEYGYTF. Full variable domain (remainder filled in from reference TRBV2 and TRBJ1-2): EPEVTQTPSHQVTQMGQEVILRCVPISNHLYFYWYRQILGQKVEFLVSFYNNEISEKSEIFDDQFSVERPDGSNFTLKIRSTKLEDSAMYFCASPKRDREEYGYTFGSGTRLTVV.

The CDR3 here is CASSQATSRAYNEQFF. CDR3 nucleotide sequence: TGCGCCAGCAGCCAAGCTACTAGCAGGGCCTACAATGAGCAGTTCTTC. This chain links TRBV4-1 with TRBJ2-1, with D perhaps TRBD2 (6 bases). Germline lookup yields CDR1 MGHRA and CDR2 YSYEKL. Trimming shortened V by 1 base and J by 2 bases, and 12 bases separated the two germline ends. The CDR3 covers 16 residues.